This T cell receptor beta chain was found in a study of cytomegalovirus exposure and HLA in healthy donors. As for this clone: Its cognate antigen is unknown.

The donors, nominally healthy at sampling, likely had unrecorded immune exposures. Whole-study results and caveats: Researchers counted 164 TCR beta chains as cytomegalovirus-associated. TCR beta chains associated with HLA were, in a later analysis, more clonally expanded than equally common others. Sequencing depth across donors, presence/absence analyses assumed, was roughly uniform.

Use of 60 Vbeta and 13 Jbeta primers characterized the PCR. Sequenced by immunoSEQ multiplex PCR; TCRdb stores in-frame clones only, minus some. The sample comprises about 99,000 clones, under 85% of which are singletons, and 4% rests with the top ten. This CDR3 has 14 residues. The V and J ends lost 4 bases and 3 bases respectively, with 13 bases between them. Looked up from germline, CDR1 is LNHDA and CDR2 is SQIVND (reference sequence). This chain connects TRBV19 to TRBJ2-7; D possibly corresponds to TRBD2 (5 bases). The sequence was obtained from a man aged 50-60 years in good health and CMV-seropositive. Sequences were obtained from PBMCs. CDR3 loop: CASSNERIFYEQYF. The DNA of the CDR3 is TGTGCCAGTAGTAATGAGCGGATCTTCTACGAGCAGTACTTC.